The rows below give T cell receptor beta chains drawn from one sample of a study of Ad26.COV2.S vaccination and SARS-CoV-2 variants. Clones were sequenced by immunoSEQ multiplex PCR, and TCRdb holds only the in-frame ones, with some missing. The sample carries about 320,000 clones, around 84% recorded once. This sample comprised peripheral blood, obtained in a trial of Ad26.COV2.S vaccine versus placebo. The receptors originated from a person aged 18-60 years who received the Ad26.COV2.S COVID-19 vaccine or a placebo. CDR3s include the opening cysteine and the closing phenylalanine or tryptophan. A D gene is named only where the DNA matches it firmly. The size entry is marked missing in some rows and otherwise reads once, few, many or a size class.

j_call | v_call | clone_size | d_call | cdr3_aa | cdr3_nt
TRBJ1-2 | TRBV4-2 | once | TRBD1 | CASSQADRSSNYGYTF | TGTGCCAGCAGCCAAGCGGACAGGAGCAGTAACTATGGCTACACCTTC
TRBJ1-2 | TRBV5-1 | . | TRBD1 | CASSLTGGFGYTF | TGCGCCAGCAGCCTGACAGGGGGGTTTGGCTACACCTTC
TRBJ1-5 | TRBV10-2 | . | . | CASSDRQGPNQPQHF | TGCGCCAGCAGTGATCGGCAGGGCCCCAATCAGCCCCAGCATTTT
TRBJ1-1 | TRBV9 | . | . | CASSAPGTEAFF | TGTGCCAGCAGTGCCCCCGGGACTGAAGCTTTCTTT
TRBJ1-1 | TRBV5-4 | . | . | CASSRGGKSEAFF | TGTGCCAGCAGCCGTGGGGGGAAGTCTGAAGCTTTCTTT
TRBJ1-2 | TRBV27 | . | . | CASSLAPTGVYGYTF | TGTGCCAGCAGTCTAGCCCCGACAGGCGTCTATGGCTACACCTTC
TRBJ1-3 | TRBV6-6 | . | . | CASSYGERSGNTIYF | TGTGCCAGCAGTTACGGCGAACGCTCTGGAAACACCATATATTTT
TRBJ2-7 | TRBV11-2 | . | . | CASSLAAPYEQYF | TGTGCCAGCAGCTTAGCGGCCCCCTACGAGCAGTACTTC
TRBJ1-2 | TRBV7-2 | . | TRBD1 | CASSQGQVLLYGYTF | TGTGCCAGCAGCCAGGGACAGGTGTTACTGTATGGCTACACCTTC
TRBJ1-1 | TRBV6-2/TRBV6-3 | . | TRBD1 | CASSSDPGTGVVGEAFF | TGTGCCAGCAGTTCGGACCCGGGGACAGGGGTCGTAGGAGAAGCTTTCTTT
TRBJ2-7 | TRBV5-1 | . | . | CASSPATYEQYF | TGCGCCAGCAGCCCGGCCACCTACGAGCAGTACTTC
TRBJ2-6 | TRBV6-6 | once | TRBD1 | CASSLNTGGSFRSGANVLTF | TGTGCCAGCAGCTTAAATACAGGGGGATCTTTCCGCTCTGGGGCCAACGTCCTGACTTTC
TRBJ2-2 | TRBV3-1/TRBV3-2 | . | TRBD1 | CASSLGTTGARNTGELFF | TGTGCCAGCAGCCTAGGAACTACAGGGGCCCGGAACACCGGGGAGCTGTTTTTT
TRBJ2-3 | TRBV5-4 | . | TRBD2 | CASSLGGLAGAGDTQYF | TGTGCCAGCAGCTTGGGTGGACTAGCGGGGGCCGGGGATACGCAGTATTTT
TRBJ1-6 | TRBV2 | . | TRBD1 | CASSERTGRPSYNSPLHF | TGTGCCAGCAGTGAAAGGACAGGGCGACCCTCCTATAATTCACCCCTCCACTTT
TRBJ2-5 | TRBV5-4 | . | . | CASSLGGKVEETQYF | TGTGCCAGCAGCTTAGGGGGGAAGGTTGAAGAGACCCAGTACTTC
TRBJ2-2 | TRBV6-1 | few | . | CASSEALRGTGELFF | TGTGCCAGCAGTGAAGCGCTTCGGGGTACCGGGGAGCTGTTTTTT
TRBJ2-1 | TRBV7-9 | . | . | CASSLGGGAHEQFF | TGTGCCAGCAGCTTAGGAGGCGGGGCACATGAGCAGTTCTTC
TRBJ1-5 | TRBV7-2 | . | . | CASAQLTSGHYSNQPQHF | TGTGCCAGCGCTCAGCTTACTTCGGGACACTATAGCAATCAGCCCCAGCATTTT